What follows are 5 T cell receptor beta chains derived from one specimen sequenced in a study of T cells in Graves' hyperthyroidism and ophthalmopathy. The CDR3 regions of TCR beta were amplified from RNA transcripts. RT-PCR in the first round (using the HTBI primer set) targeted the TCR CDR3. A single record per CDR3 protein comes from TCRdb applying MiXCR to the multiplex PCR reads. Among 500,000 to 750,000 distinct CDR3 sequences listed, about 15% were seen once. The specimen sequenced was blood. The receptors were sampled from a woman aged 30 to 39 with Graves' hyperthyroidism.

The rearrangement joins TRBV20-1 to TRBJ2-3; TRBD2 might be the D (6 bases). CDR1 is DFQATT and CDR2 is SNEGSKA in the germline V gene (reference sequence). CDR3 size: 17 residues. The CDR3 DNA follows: TGCGGACTACTCCACGGCCCATCAAGTAGGAATTCAGATACGCAGTATTTT. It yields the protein CGLLHGPSSRNSDTQYF.

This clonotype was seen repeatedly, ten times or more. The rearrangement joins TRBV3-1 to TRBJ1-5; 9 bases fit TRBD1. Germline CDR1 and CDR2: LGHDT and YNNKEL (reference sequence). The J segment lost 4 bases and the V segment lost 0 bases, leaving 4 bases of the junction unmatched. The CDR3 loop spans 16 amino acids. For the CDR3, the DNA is TGTGCCAGCAGCCAAGAAGGGACAGGGTTGAATCAGCCCCAGCATTTT. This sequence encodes CASSQEGTGLNQPQHF.

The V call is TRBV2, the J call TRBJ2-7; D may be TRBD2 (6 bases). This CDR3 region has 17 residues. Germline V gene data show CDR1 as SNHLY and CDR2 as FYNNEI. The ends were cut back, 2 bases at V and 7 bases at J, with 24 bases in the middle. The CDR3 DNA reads TGTGCCAGCAGTGAATGCCAGCGGGCGCTATTCGGGTGTGAGCAGTACTTC. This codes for CASSECQRALFGCEQYF.

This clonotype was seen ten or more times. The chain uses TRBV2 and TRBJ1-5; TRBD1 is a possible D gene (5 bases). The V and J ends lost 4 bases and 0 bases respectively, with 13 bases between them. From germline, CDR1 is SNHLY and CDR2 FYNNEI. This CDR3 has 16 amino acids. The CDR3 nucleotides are TGTGCCAGCAGTGGAATGTGGGACCATAGCAATCAGCCCCAGCATTTT. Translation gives CASSGMWDHSNQPQHF.

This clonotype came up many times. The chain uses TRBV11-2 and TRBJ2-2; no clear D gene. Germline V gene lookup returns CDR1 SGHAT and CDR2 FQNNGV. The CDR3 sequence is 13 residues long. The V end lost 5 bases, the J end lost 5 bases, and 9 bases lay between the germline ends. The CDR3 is CASSPLRTGELFF. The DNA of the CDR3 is TGTGCCAGCAGCCCGCTTAGAACCGGGGAGCTGTTTTTT. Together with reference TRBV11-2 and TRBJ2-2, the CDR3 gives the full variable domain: EAGVAQSPRYKIIEKRQSVAFWCNPISGHATLYWYQQILGQGPKLLIQFQNNGVVDDSQLPKDRFSAERLKGVDSTLKIQPAKLEDSAVYLCASSPLRTGELFFGEGSRLTVL.